A selection of T cell receptor beta chains follows, all from one sample in a study of blood T cell repertoires in COVID-19. Clones were sequenced by immunoSEQ multiplex PCR, and TCRdb holds only the in-frame ones, with some missing. This sample carries approximately 200,000 clones, roughly 85% of them seen once, and the ten largest clones take 10% to 13%. Material: PBMCs or T cells enriched from blood (not recorded which). Receptors originate from a man aged 25 to 45 who had recovered from COVID-19. CDR3s include the opening cysteine and the closing phenylalanine or tryptophan. A clone size is listed for some rows: how often the clone was seen (once, few, many), or a class if it is expanded.

-	TRBV2	15	TRBJ2-1	CASRGDTGGLHEQFF
-	TRBV5-4	14	TRBJ1-2	CASSLTGSNYGYTF
-	TRBV29-1	16	TRBJ1-1	CSVETWPSVLNTEAFF
-	TRBV6-5	14	TRBJ2-1	CASRPGASYNEQFF
-	TRBV20-1	13	TRBJ1-2	CSASPAGDYGYTF
-	TRBV14	16	TRBJ2-1	CASSQDGGQFYNEQFF
-	TRBV6-6	15	TRBJ2-5	CASTSHGDKAGTQYF
once	TRBV4-1	22	TRBJ2-3	CASSQDYPKETGSSGGTDTQYF
-	TRBV7-2	14	TRBJ2-3	CASGLAGDWDTQYF
-	TRBV7-3	15	TRBJ2-1	CASSLKGRGLDEQFF
-	TRBV25-1	13	TRBJ2-1	CASSVTGYNEQFF
-	TRBV21-1	15	TRBJ2-5	CASSKVGTGKETQYF
-	TRBV7-3	15	TRBJ2-7	CASSEYLGGSYEQYF
-	TRBV30	13	TRBJ2-3	CAWRQKTGDTQYF
few	TRBV27	13	TRBJ1-1	CASSLTGNTEAFF
-	TRBV6-2/TRBV6-3	14	TRBJ1-2	CASSPPGGVNGYTF
-	TRBV28	15	TRBJ1-2	CASSSPLAGGSGYTF
-	TRBV28	12	TRBJ2-7	CASRAFTPEQYF
-	TRBV19	16	TRBJ2-1	CASSIPTSGTPWEQFF
-	TRBV12-3/TRBV12-4	13	TRBJ2-7	CASSGGQAHEQYF
-	TRBV18	15	TRBJ2-7	CASSPLTSLGGEQYF
few	TRBV28	12	TRBJ1-2	CASITGQGGANF
-	TRBV2	15	TRBJ2-1	CASSQRELTYNEQFF
-	TRBV6-5	14	TRBJ1-1	CASSLQGRNTEAFF
-	TRBV10-2	15	TRBJ1-3	CASSESANSGNTIYF
-	TRBV9	14	TRBJ2-7	CASSPRTSTYEQYF
-	TRBV28	13	TRBJ2-4	CASSLPSSGRKYF
once	TRBV7-9	14	TRBJ1-6	CASSLEGWDSPLHF
-	TRBV27	12	TRBJ2-2	CASSFLTGELFF
-	TRBV6-1	15	TRBJ2-1	CASSAGTSGVGEQFF
-	TRBV19	15	TRBJ1-5	CASSIDLWGGQPQHF
-	TRBV4-3	14	TRBJ2-5	CASSQGLVRETQYF
few	TRBV3-1/TRBV3-2	14	TRBJ2-7	CASSPRQGAYEQYF
-	TRBV5-1	15	TRBJ1-3	CASSPDSRPGNTIYF
-	TRBV4-3	14	TRBJ2-2	CASSHRGSTGELFF
-	TRBV4-1	16	TRBJ2-1	CASSQALGTSYNEQFF
-	TRBV5-1	17	TRBJ2-1	CASSRSGGGGAYNEQFF
once	TRBV5-1	14	TRBJ2-3	CASSETGTPDTQYF
-	TRBV6-2/TRBV6-3	13	TRBJ2-3	CACSRIEADTQYF
-	TRBV19	18	TRBJ2-4	CASSIVGLAGTEKNIQYF
-	TRBV11-2	17	TRBJ1-1	CASSFRGQGAKNTEAFF
-	TRBV18	16	TRBJ2-1	CASSAQGFRSYNEQFF
once	TRBV24-1	15	TRBJ2-3	CATGTSGRFTDTQYF
-	TRBV7-9	16	TRBJ1-1	CASSLSGGRGGTEAFF
-	TRBV5-4	16	TRBJ1-2	CASRPRYGTGDWGYTF
-	TRBV7-9	16	TRBJ1-3	CASSLQTGNLGNTIYF
-	TRBV3-1/TRBV3-2	12	TRBJ1-2	CASRGDSYGYTF
once	TRBV28	14	TRBJ1-6	CASIREINNSPLHF
once	TRBV24-1	13	TRBJ2-2	CATRDKNTGELFF
-	TRBV4-3	15	TRBJ1-2	CASSQPPGREGGYTF
-	TRBV4-1	13	TRBJ1-5	CASSQAGNQPQHF
-	TRBV2	13	TRBJ1-5	CASNRDRDQPQHF
-	TRBV4-1	16	TRBJ2-1	CASTPSGRGSYNEQFF
few	TRBV2	13	TRBJ2-3	CASRNRGSDTQYF
-	TRBV5-6	19	TRBJ1-3	CASSLFVSGTGMAGNTIYF